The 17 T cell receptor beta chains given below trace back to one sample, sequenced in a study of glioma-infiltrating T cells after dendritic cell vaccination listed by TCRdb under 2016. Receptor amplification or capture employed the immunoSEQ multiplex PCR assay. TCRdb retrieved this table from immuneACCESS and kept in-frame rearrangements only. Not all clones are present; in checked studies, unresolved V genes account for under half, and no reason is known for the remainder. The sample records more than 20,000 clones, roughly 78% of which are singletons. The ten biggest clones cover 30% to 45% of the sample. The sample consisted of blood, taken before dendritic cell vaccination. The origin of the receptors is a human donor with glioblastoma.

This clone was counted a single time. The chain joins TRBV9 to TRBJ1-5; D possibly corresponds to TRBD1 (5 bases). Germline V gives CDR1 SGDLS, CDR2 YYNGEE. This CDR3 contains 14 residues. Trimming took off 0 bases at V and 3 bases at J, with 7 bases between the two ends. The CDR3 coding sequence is TGTGCCAGCAGCGTAGCGGGGGACAATCAGCCCCAGCATTTT. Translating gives CASSVAGDNQPQHF. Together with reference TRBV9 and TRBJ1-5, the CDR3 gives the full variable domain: DSGVTQTPKHLITATGQRVTLRCSPRSGDLSVYWYQQSLDQGLQFLIQYYNGEERAKGNILERFSAQQFPDLHSELNLSSLELGDSALYFCASSVAGDNQPQHFGDGTRLSIL.

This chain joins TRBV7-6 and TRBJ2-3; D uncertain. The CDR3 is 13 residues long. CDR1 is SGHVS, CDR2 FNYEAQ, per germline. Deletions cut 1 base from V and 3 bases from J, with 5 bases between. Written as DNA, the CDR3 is TGTGCCAGCAGCTTAGGTCGTACAGATACGCAGTATTTT. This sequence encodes CASSLGRTDTQYF.

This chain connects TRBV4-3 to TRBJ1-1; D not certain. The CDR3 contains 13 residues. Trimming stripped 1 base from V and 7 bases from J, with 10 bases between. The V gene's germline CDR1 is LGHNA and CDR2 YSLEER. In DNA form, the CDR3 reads TGCGCCAGCAGCCAAGTTGACCTAGGTGAAGCTTTCTTT. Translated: CASSQVDLGEAFF.

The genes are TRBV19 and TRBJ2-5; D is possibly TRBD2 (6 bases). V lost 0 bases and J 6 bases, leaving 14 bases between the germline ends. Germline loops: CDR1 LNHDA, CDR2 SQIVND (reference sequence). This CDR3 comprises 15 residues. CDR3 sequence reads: CASSIEVGSGQTQYF. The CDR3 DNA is TGTGCCAGTAGTATAGAAGTCGGGAGCGGTCAGACCCAGTACTTC.

The CDR3 sequence is CASSGLSYEQYF. The CDR3 region has the DNA TGTGCCAGCAGCGGACTCTCCTACGAGCAGTACTTC. This rearrangement joins TRBV5-4 to TRBJ2-7, with a tentative D call TRBD2 (5 bases). The CDR3 is 12 amino acids. Trimming left V 4 bases short and J 0 bases short, with 5 bases between. Germline V gene data show CDR1 as SGHNT and CDR2 as YYREEE (reference sequence).

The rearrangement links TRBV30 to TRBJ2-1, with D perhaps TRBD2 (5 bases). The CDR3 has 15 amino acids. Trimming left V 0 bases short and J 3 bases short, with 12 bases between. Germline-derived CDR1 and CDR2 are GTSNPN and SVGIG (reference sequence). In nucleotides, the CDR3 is TGTGCCTGGAGTGTTCTCCCGGGGTTCTACAATGAGCAGTTCTTC. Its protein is CAWSVLPGFYNEQFF.

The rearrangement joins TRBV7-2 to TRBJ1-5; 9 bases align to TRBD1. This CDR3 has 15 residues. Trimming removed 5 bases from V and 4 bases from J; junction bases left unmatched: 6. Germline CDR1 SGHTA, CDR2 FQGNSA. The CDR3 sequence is CASSRRTGENQPQHF. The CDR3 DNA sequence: TGTGCCAGCAGCCGAAGGACAGGGGAAAATCAGCCCCAGCATTTT. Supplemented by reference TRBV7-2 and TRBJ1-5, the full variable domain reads GAGVSQSPSNKVTEKGKDVELRCDPISGHTALYWYRQSLGQGLEFLIYFQGNSAPDKSGLPSDRFSAERTGGSVSTLTIQRTQQEDSAVYLCASSRRTGENQPQHFGDGTRLSIL.

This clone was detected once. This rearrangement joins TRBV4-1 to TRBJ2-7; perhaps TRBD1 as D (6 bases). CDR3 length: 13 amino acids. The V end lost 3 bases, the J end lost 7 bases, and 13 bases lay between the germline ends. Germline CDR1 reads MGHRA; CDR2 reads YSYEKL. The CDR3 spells CASSHPGAWEQYF. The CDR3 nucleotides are TGCGCCAGCAGCCACCCAGGGGCGTGGGAGCAGTACTTC.

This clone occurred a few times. In nucleotides, the CDR3 is TGTGCCATCAGTGACACGGGAGGTACCGGGGAGCTGTTTTTT. Protein product: CAISDTGGTGELFF. The rearrangement joins TRBV10-3 to TRBJ2-2; TRBD2 agrees at 7 bases. Unmatched junction bases numbered 3, after V lost 3 bases and J lost 5 bases. CDR3 length: 14 amino acids. Germline-derived CDR1 and CDR2 are ENHRY and SYGVKD.

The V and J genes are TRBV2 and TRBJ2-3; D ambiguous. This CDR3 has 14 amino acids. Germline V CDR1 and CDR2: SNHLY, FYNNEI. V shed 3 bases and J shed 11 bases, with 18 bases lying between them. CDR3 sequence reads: CASSESLGLRGQYF. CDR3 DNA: TGTGCCAGCAGTGAGTCCCTGGGTCTTAGAGGGCAGTATTTT.

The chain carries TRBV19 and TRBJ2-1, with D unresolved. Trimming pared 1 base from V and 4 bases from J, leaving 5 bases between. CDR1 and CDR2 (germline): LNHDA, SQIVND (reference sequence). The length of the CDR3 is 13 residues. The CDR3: CASSIGSYNEQFF. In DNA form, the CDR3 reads TGTGCCAGTAGTATAGGTTCGTACAATGAGCAGTTCTTC.

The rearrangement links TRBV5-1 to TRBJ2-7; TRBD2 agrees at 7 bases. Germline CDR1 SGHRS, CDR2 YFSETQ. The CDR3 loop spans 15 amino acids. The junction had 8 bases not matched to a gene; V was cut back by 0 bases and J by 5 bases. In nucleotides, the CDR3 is TGCGCCAGCAGCTTGGCCCGCGGGAGCCTCGACGAGCAGTACTTC. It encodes CASSLARGSLDEQYF.

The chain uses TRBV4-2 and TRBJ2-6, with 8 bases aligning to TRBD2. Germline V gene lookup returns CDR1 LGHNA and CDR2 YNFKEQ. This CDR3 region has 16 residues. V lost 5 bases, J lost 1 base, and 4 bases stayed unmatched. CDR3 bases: TGTGCCAGCAGCGGGAGCGGGAGTTCTGGGGCCAACGTCCTGACTTTC. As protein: CASSGSGSSGANVLTF.

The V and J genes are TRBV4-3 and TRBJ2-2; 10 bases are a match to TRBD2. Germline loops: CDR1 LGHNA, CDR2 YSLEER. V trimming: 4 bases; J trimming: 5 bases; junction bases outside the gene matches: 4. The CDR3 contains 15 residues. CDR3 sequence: CASSRATSGTGELFF. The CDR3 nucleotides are TGCGCCAGCAGCCGAGCGACTAGCGGGACCGGGGAGCTGTTTTTT.

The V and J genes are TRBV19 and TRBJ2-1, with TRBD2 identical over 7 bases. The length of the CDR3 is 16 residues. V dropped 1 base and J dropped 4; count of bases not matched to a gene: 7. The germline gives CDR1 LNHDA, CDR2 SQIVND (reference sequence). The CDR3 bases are TGTGCCAGTAGTATAGGTTCCGGGAGGTGGTACAATGAGCAGTTCTTC. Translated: CASSIGSGRWYNEQFF.

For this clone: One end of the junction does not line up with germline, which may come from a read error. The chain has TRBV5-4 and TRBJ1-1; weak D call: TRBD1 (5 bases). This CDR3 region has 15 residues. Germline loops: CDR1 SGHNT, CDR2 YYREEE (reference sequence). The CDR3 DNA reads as TGCGCCAGCAGCCAAGATTCCGGGGGGAACACTGAAGCTTTCTTT. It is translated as CASSQDSGGNTEAFF. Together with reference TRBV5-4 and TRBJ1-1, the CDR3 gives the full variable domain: ETGVTQSPTHLIKTRGQQVTLRCSSQSGHNTVSWYQQALGQGPQFIFQYYREEENGRGNFPPRFSGLQFPNYSSELNVNALELDDSALYLCASSQDSGGNTEAFFGQGTRLTVV.

The CDR3 DNA reads as TGTGCCAGCAGCTCATCCGGACTAGCGACTAACACAGATACGCAGTATTTT. This gives the protein CASSSSGLATNTDTQYF. The V and J genes are TRBV11-2 and TRBJ2-3; 9 nucleotides align to TRBD2. Germline V gene lookup returns CDR1 SGHAT and CDR2 FQNNGV. Unmatched junction bases numbered 10, after V lost 4 bases and J lost 2 bases. The CDR3 is 17 residues long.